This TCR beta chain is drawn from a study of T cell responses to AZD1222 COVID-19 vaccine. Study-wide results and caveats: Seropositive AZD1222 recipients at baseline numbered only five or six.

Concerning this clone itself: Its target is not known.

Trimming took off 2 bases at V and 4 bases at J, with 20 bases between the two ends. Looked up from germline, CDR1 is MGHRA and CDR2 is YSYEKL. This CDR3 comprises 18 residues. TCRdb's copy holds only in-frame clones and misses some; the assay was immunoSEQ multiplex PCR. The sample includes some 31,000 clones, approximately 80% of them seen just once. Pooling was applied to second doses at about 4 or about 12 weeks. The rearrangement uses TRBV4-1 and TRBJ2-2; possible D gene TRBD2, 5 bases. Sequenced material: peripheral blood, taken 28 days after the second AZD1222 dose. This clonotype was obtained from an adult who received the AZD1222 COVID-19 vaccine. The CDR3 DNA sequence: TGCGCCAGCAGCCAACGTAGACGGGATCCGGGATCCACCGGGGAGCTGTTTTTT. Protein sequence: CASSQRRRDPGSTGELFF.